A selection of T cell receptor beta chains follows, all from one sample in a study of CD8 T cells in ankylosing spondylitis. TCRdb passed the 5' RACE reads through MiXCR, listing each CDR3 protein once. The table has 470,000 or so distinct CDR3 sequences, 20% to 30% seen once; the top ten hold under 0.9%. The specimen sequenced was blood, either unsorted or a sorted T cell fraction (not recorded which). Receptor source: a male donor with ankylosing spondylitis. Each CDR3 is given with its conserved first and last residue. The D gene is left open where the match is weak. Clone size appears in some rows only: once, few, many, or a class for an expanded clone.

TGTGCCACTGGTAGTTCGAATCAGCCCCAGCATTTT	CATGSSNQPQHF	.	TRBJ1-5	few	TRBV24-1
TGCGCCAGCAGTAGGCCGGGAGGAGATACGCAGTATTTT	CASSRPGGDTQYF	TRBD2	TRBJ2-3	.	TRBV5-1
TGTGCCAGCTCACCATCCAGGGGGACCGGGGCTGAAGCTTTCTTT	CASSPSRGTGAEAFF	TRBD1	TRBJ1-1	few	TRBV18
TGTGCCAGCTCACCATTCCGGGACAGGGAGCTCCGAAACACCGGGGAGCTGTTTTTT	CASSPFRDRELRNTGELFF	TRBD1	TRBJ2-2	.	TRBV18
TGTGCCAGCAGCACTCGCAACCCGAGTGGCTACACCTTC	CASSTRNPSGYTF	.	TRBJ1-2	.	TRBV7-8
TGTGCCAGCAGGGGTGTGGGAAGCTCCTACGAGCAGTACTTC	CASRGVGSSYEQYF	.	TRBJ2-7	.	TRBV7-9
TGTGCCAGCAGACCCGGGACAGGGGGCACAGATACGCAGTATTTT	CASRPGTGGTDTQYF	TRBD1	TRBJ2-3	.	TRBV6-1
TGCAGCGTTGAACCCTACGGGACAGGGAAGAATGAGCAGTTCTTC	CSVEPYGTGKNEQFF	TRBD1	TRBJ2-1	.	TRBV29-1
TGTGCCAGCAGCCAAGAGAGGGGGTCCTATAATTCACCCCTCCACTTT	CASSQERGSYNSPLHF	.	TRBJ1-6	.	TRBV3-1
TGCAGTGCTAACGGGGGGTACTATAATTCACCCCTCCACTTT	CSANGGYYNSPLHF	.	TRBJ1-6	.	TRBV20-1
TGTGCCAGCGGAGAGACAGACGTCTATGGCTACACCTTC	CASGETDVYGYTF	.	TRBJ1-2	.	TRBV7-9
TGTGCCAGCAGCTTCAACAGGGGTAGCACTGAAGCTTTCTTT	CASSFNRGSTEAFF	TRBD1	TRBJ1-1	.	TRBV11-2
TGTGCCAGCAGGCAAGCAACTGGGGCGTGGGGCTACACCTTC	CASRQATGAWGYTF	.	TRBJ1-2	few	TRBV12-3/TRBV12-4
TGTGCCAGCAGTTTACCGGGACAGGGGGCTTCTGAAGCTTTCTTT	CASSLPGQGASEAFF	TRBD1	TRBJ1-1	.	TRBV2
TGTGCCAGCAGTTTAAGCGGGAGATTTGAAGAGACCCAGTACTTC	CASSLSGRFEETQYF	TRBD2	TRBJ2-5	many	TRBV12-3/TRBV12-4
TGTGCCAGCAGGAAGGGGGACAGGACTAGGAATGAGCAGTTCTTC	CASRKGDRTRNEQFF	.	TRBJ2-1	.	TRBV11-1
TGCAGTGCTAGGTGGGGGAATGAAGAGACCCAGTACTTC	CSARWGNEETQYF	.	TRBJ2-5	.	TRBV20-1
TGTGCCAGCAGGAGGACAGGGGAGAACACTGAAGCTTTCTTT	CASRRTGENTEAFF	TRBD1	TRBJ1-1	.	TRBV6-1
TGTGCCAGTAGTGGACTAGGCGGCACCGGGGAGCTGTTTTTT	CASSGLGGTGELFF	TRBD2	TRBJ2-2	.	TRBV19
TGTGCCAGCAGTCCGGGACTAGCGGGAGCTAACGGGGAGCTGTTTTTT	CASSPGLAGANGELFF	TRBD2	TRBJ2-2	many	TRBV12-3/TRBV12-4
TGTGCCAGCAGCTTAGCCCCGAGCGGGGAGACCCAGTACTTC	CASSLAPSGETQYF	.	TRBJ2-5	.	TRBV7-9
TGCAGCGTTGCCCCCGGGACAGGGCTGGAAAAACTGTTTTTT	CSVAPGTGLEKLFF	TRBD1	TRBJ1-4	few	TRBV29-1
TGTGCCTGGAGTGTACAGAGTACCTCCTACGAGCAGTACTTC	CAWSVQSTSYEQYF	.	TRBJ2-7	.	TRBV30
TGTGCCAGCAGTCGAACCCTAACAGGGATCGAGCAGTACTTC	CASSRTLTGIEQYF	.	TRBJ2-7	few	TRBV12-3/TRBV12-4
TGTGCCAGCAGCCAGGGGACAGGGCACAATGAGCAGTTCTTC	CASSQGTGHNEQFF	TRBD1	TRBJ2-1	few	TRBV11-2
TGTGCCAGTAGCAGACTTACCGGGACATACCAGCATTTT	CASSRLTGTYQHF	.	TRBJ1-5	few	TRBV19
TGCGCCAGCAGCTCGGACAGGGGGCCCACCGGGGAGCTGTTTTTT	CASSSDRGPTGELFF	TRBD1	TRBJ2-2	.	TRBV5-1
TGTGCCAGCAGCCAGACATTACTAGCGTCCGGGGAGCTGTTTTTT	CASSQTLLASGELFF	TRBD2	TRBJ2-2	.	TRBV3-1
TGTGCCAGCAGTGAAACGCTCCGGGATACGCAGTATTTT	CASSETLRDTQYF	.	TRBJ2-3	few	TRBV6-1
TGTGCCAGCAGCCAAGGAGGGGGCTACTACAATGAGCAGTTCTTC	CASSQGGGYYNEQFF	TRBD1	TRBJ2-1	.	TRBV14
TGCAGCGGTGGATTTCTACGGGGGGGCACAGATACGCAGTATTTT	CSGGFLRGGTDTQYF	TRBD2	TRBJ2-3	.	TRBV29-1